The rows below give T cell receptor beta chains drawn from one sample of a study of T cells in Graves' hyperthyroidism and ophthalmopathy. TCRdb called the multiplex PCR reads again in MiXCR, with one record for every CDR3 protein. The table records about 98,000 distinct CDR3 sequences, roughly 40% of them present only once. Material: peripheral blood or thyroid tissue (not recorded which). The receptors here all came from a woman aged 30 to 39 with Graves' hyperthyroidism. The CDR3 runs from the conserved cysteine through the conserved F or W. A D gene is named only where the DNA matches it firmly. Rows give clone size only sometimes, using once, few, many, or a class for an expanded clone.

DNA: TGTGCCAGCAGCCAAGGACAGCTCCTCTGGAGCCCGGGGGATACGCAGTATTTT; CDR3: CASSQGQLLWSPGDTQYF; J: TRBJ2-3; D: .; V: TRBV7-9; size: .
DNA: TGTGCCAGCAGTGGTTGGGACCGAGATAATTCACCCCTCCACTTT; CDR3: CASSGWDRDNSPLHF; J: TRBJ1-6; D: .; V: TRBV27; size: many
DNA: TGTGCCAGCAGTCCGGACGGGACGAGCACAGATACGCAGTATTTT; CDR3: CASSPDGTSTDTQYF; J: TRBJ2-3; D: .; V: TRBV3-1; size: .
DNA: TGCGCCAGCAGCTCGTCAACAGGGGGCACTGAAGCTTTCTTT; CDR3: CASSSSTGGTEAFF; J: TRBJ1-1; D: TRBD1; V: TRBV5-1; size: many
DNA: TGCGCCAGCAGCCCGGAGGTTCGAGCAAACACCATATATTTT; CDR3: CASSPEVRANTIYF; J: TRBJ1-3; D: .; V: TRBV5-1; size: .
DNA: TGCGCCAGCAGCCCGATAATGACTAGCGCCGAAGAGCAGTACTTC; CDR3: CASSPIMTSAEEQYF; J: TRBJ2-7; D: TRBD2; V: TRBV4-1; size: many
DNA: TGTGCCAGCAGCGTAGTTAAACGAGAACTATCTAATGAAAAACTGTTTTTT; CDR3: CASSVVKRELSNEKLFF; J: TRBJ1-4; D: .; V: TRBV9; size: many
DNA: TGTGCCAGCAGTGCACAGGGCGATCAGCCCCAGCATTTT; CDR3: CASSAQGDQPQHF; J: TRBJ1-5; D: .; V: TRBV6-6; size: many
DNA: TGTGCCAGCAGCGCCGGGCGGGACTCCTACGAGCAGTACTTC; CDR3: CASSAGRDSYEQYF; J: TRBJ2-7; D: .; V: TRBV9; size: many
DNA: TGTGCCAGCAGTTTAGATCAAACAGGTTACAATGGCTACACCTTC; CDR3: CASSLDQTGYNGYTF; J: TRBJ1-2; D: .; V: TRBV28; size: few
DNA: TGTGCCAGCAGGATGGGGGTATTTAACTATGGCTACACCTTC; CDR3: CASRMGVFNYGYTF; J: TRBJ1-2; D: .; V: TRBV28; size: many
DNA: TGCGCCAGCAGCTTGGACAGGGCGGGCGGGGAGCTGTTTTTT; CDR3: CASSLDRAGGELFF; J: TRBJ2-2; D: .; V: TRBV5-1; size: .
DNA: TGTGCCAGCAGCTCGGACGGGGCCGAGACCCAGTACTTC; CDR3: CASSSDGAETQYF; J: TRBJ2-5; D: .; V: TRBV7-8; size: .
DNA: TGCGCCAGCAGCTTCCTGGGACAGATTATGAACACTGAAGCTTTCTTT; CDR3: CASSFLGQIMNTEAFF; J: TRBJ1-1; D: TRBD1; V: TRBV5-1; size: many
DNA: TGTGCCAGCAGCCAAACAGGGGGAGGTAATTCACCCCTCCACTTT; CDR3: CASSQTGGGNSPLHF; J: TRBJ1-6; D: TRBD1; V: TRBV4-2; size: many
DNA: TGTGCCAGCAGTTTCTCGACCTACGAGCAGTACTTC; CDR3: CASSFSTYEQYF; J: TRBJ2-7; D: .; V: TRBV28; size: many
DNA: TGTGCCAGCAGTGCTGAGGGGGGGCCTGAAGCTTTCTTT; CDR3: CASSAEGGPEAFF; J: TRBJ1-1; D: .; V: TRBV2; size: once
DNA: TGTGCCAGCAGTTACCGGGGTCCGGGACACCTTAATGAAAAACTGTTTTTT; CDR3: CASSYRGPGHLNEKLFF; J: TRBJ1-4; D: .; V: TRBV6-6; size: many
DNA: TGTGCCATCAGTGCCCGACTAGCGTGGGAGCAGTACTTC; CDR3: CAISARLAWEQYF; J: TRBJ2-7; D: TRBD2; V: TRBV10-3; size: .
DNA: TGTGCCAGCAGCTATCTAGGAGGGCTGGAGACTGAAGCTCTCTTT; CDR3: CASSYLGGLETEALF; J: TRBJ1-1; D: .; V: TRBV7-2; size: .
DNA: TGTGCCAGCAGCTTAATGGGTATCCAAGAGACCCAGTACTTC; CDR3: CASSLMGIQETQYF; J: TRBJ2-5; D: .; V: TRBV7-9; size: many
DNA: TGTGCCATCAGTGATGGCAGCCCAATCTATAATTCACCCCTCCACTTT; CDR3: CAISDGSPIYNSPLHF; J: TRBJ1-6; D: .; V: TRBV10-3; size: many
DNA: TGTGCCACCAGTGACCGGGAAGGATCCTTCTATGGCTACACCTTC; CDR3: CATSDREGSFYGYTF; J: TRBJ1-2; D: .; V: TRBV24-1; size: many
DNA: TGTGCCAGCAGCCCCAACACACACACACTGCAAGAGACCCAGTACTTC; CDR3: CASSPNTHTLQETQYF; J: TRBJ2-5; D: .; V: TRBV7-8; size: .
DNA: TGTGCCAGCAGCGCCGGGACTAGCGGGAGGGCCACCCTCAATGAGCAGTTCTTC; CDR3: CASSAGTSGRATLNEQFF; J: TRBJ2-1; D: TRBD2; V: TRBV12-3/TRBV12-4; size: .
DNA: TGTGCCGCCCGGGAAGGGGTGCGAGAGACCCAGTACTTC; CDR3: CAAREGVRETQYF; J: TRBJ2-5; D: .; V: TRBV7-9; size: many
DNA: TGTTCCAGCTGCTTACAGTCCACCGGGGAGCTGTCTTTT; CDR3: CSSCLQSTGELSF; J: TRBJ2-2; D: .; V: TRBV7-9; size: .
DNA: TGTGCCAGCAGCTTGGCACTAGCGGGACTAGATACGCAGTATTTT; CDR3: CASSLALAGLDTQYF; J: TRBJ2-3; D: TRBD2; V: TRBV5-8; size: .
DNA: TGTGCCAGCAGCTTAGCGGGACAGGCACAGCCCCAGCATTTT; CDR3: CASSLAGQAQPQHF; J: TRBJ1-5; D: TRBD1; V: TRBV7-9; size: many
DNA: TGTGCCAGTAGTGGGTCCGGGACGGGGAATGAAAAACTGTTTTTT; CDR3: CASSGSGTGNEKLFF; J: TRBJ1-4; D: .; V: TRBV19; size: many
DNA: TGTGCCAGCAGCTTGGAAGCACCATCCACAGAGACCCGGTACTTC; CDR3: CASSLEAPSTETRYF; J: TRBJ2-5; D: .; V: TRBV7-8; size: .
DNA: TGTGCCAGCAGTTTTCCCGCCAGTTTCGAGAATCAGCCCCAGCATTTT; CDR3: CASSFPASFENQPQHF; J: TRBJ1-5; D: .; V: TRBV28; size: many
DNA: TGTGCCAGCTCGGGACAGGGGAGCAATCAGCCCCAGCATTTT; CDR3: CASSGQGSNQPQHF; J: TRBJ1-5; D: TRBD1; V: TRBV2; size: .
DNA: TGTGCCAGCAGAGGACAGGGCGGCCAAGAGACCCAGTACTTC; CDR3: CASRGQGGQETQYF; J: TRBJ2-5; D: TRBD1; V: TRBV2; size: .
DNA: TGTGCCAGCCGATACGGGAGGGCCCAGTACTTC; CDR3: CASRYGRAQYF; J: TRBJ2-5; D: TRBD2; V: TRBV5-6; size: .
DNA: TGTGCCAGCAACGGGGGATATAGCAATCAGCCCCAGCATTTT; CDR3: CASNGGYSNQPQHF; J: TRBJ1-5; D: .; V: TRBV5-8; size: many
DNA: TGTGCCAGCAGCTCACAGGGGATGAGCAATCAGCCCCAGTACTTC; CDR3: CASSSQGMSNQPQYF; J: TRBJ2-5; D: TRBD1; V: TRBV9; size: .
DNA: TGTGCCAGCAGCTTATACAGGGGAAGGGAGACCCAGTACTTC; CDR3: CASSLYRGRETQYF; J: TRBJ2-5; D: TRBD1; V: TRBV7-9; size: many
DNA: TGTGCCAGCAGTTACGGGGACACACGGGAAAAACTGTTTTTT; CDR3: CASSYGDTREKLFF; J: TRBJ1-4; D: .; V: TRBV6-5; size: many
DNA: TGCAGTACTAATCTAGGCGGGAACACCGGGGAGCTGTTTTTT; CDR3: CSTNLGGNTGELFF; J: TRBJ2-2; D: .; V: TRBV20-1; size: .
DNA: TGTGCCAGCAGCTTAGGGAGGGGAACGAACACCGGGGAGCTGTTTTTT; CDR3: CASSLGRGTNTGELFF; J: TRBJ2-2; D: .; V: TRBV7-6; size: few
DNA: TGTGCCAGCAGTTACACTCTTAGAACTAGCGGATACGAGCAGTACTTC; CDR3: CASSYTLRTSGYEQYF; J: TRBJ2-7; D: TRBD2; V: TRBV6-5; size: many
DNA: TGTGCCAGCCGACTATATAGCAATCAGCCCCAGCATTTT; CDR3: CASRLYSNQPQHF; J: TRBJ1-5; D: .; V: TRBV5-8; size: many
DNA: TGTGCCAGCAGTTACTTTACTAGCGCCTACGAGCAGTACTTC; CDR3: CASSYFTSAYEQYF; J: TRBJ2-7; D: TRBD2; V: TRBV6-2/TRBV6-3; size: many
DNA: TGTGCCACCAGCAGAGGAAGGCGACAGGTTTTTGGCTACACCATATATTTT; CDR3: CATSRGRRQVFGYTIYF; J: TRBJ1-3; D: .; V: TRBV15; size: .
DNA: TGTGCCAGCAGCTTAGATTGGGGCGGGAGGGCCGGTGAGACCCAGTACTTC; CDR3: CASSLDWGGRAGETQYF; J: TRBJ2-5; D: TRBD2; V: TRBV11-2; size: many
DNA: TGTGCCAGCAGCCTATCGTCGGTTACTGAAGCTTTCTTT; CDR3: CASSLSSVTEAFF; J: TRBJ1-1; D: .; V: TRBV6-4; size: many
DNA: TGTGCCAGCAGCTTCGCACAGGGCAATGAGCAGTTCTTC; CDR3: CASSFAQGNEQFF; J: TRBJ2-1; D: .; V: TRBV5-5; size: .
DNA: TGTGCCAGCAGCCCTGCACACCTCCCTCAAGAGACCCAGTACTTC; CDR3: CASSPAHLPQETQYF; J: TRBJ2-5; D: .; V: TRBV11-2; size: many
DNA: TGTGCCAGCAGCTTGTCCATGGGCGGCAATCAGCCCCAGCATTTT; CDR3: CASSLSMGGNQPQHF; J: TRBJ1-5; D: .; V: TRBV7-8; size: many
DNA: TGCGCCAGCAGCTTGATCGGGGTAGACGGTTCTTACAACGAGCAGTACTTC; CDR3: CASSLIGVDGSYNEQYF; J: TRBJ2-7; D: .; V: TRBV5-1; size: many